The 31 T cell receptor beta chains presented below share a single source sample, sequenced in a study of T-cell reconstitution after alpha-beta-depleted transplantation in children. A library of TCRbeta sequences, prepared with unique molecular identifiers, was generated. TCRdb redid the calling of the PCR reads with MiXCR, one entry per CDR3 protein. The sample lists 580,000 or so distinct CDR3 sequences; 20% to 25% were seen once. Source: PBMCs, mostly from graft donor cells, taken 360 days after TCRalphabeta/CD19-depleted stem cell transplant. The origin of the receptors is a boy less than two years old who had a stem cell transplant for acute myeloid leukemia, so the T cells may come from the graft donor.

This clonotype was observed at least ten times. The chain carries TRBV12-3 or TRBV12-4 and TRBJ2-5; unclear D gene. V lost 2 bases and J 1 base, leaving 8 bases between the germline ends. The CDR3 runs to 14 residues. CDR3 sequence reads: CASSLLGGQETQYF. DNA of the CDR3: TGTGCCAGCAGTTTACTTGGCGGCCAAGAGACCCAGTACTTC.

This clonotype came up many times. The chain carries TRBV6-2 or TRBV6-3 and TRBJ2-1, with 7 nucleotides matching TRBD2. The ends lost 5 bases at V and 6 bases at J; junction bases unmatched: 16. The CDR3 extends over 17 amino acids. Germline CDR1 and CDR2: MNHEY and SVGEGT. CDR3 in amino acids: CASSPAGLPTALNEQFF. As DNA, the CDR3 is TGTGCCAGCAGTCCCGCGGGACTACCAACCGCCCTCAATGAGCAGTTCTTC.

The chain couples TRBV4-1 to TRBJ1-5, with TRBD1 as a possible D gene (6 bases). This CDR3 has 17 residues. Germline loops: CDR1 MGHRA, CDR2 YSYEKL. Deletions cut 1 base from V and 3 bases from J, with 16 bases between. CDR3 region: CASSQGIAGVNNQPQHF. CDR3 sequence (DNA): TGCGCCAGCAGCCAAGGCATCGCAGGGGTAAACAATCAGCCCCAGCATTTT.

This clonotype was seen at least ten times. The CDR3 reads CSADPMQGSTTEAFF. DNA of the CDR3: TGCAGTGCTGACCCAATGCAGGGCTCCACCACTGAAGCTTTCTTT. The chain uses TRBV20-1 and TRBJ1-1, with D perhaps TRBD1 (5 bases). Looked up from germline, CDR1 is DFQATT and CDR2 is SNEGSKA (reference sequence). CDR3 length equals 15 residues. V was pared by 5 bases and J by 4 bases, with 20 bases between.

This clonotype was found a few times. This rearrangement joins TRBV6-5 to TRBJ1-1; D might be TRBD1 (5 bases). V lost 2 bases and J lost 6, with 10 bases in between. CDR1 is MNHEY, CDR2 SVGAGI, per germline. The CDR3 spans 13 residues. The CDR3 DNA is TGTGCCAGCAGTTACAACCGGGGGGCTGAAGCTTTCTTT. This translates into CASSYNRGAEAFF.

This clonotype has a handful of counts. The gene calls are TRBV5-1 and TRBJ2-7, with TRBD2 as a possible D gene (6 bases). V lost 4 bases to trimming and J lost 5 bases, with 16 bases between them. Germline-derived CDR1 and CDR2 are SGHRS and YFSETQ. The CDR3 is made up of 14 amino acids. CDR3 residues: CASSPGGGTDEQYV. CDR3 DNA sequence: TGCGCCAGCAGCCCCGGCGGTGGGACTGACGAGCAGTACGTC.

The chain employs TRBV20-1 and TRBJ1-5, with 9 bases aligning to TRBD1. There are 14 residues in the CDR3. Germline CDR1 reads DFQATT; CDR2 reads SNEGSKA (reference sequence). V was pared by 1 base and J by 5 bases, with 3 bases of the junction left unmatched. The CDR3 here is CSARGQGGHQPQHF. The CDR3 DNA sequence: TGCAGTGCTAGAGGACAGGGGGGTCATCAGCCCCAGCATTTT.

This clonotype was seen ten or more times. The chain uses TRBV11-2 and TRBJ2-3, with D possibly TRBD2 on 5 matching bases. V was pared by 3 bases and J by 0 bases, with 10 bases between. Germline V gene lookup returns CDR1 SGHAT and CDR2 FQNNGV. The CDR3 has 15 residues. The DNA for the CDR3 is TGTGCCAGCAGCTTCGGGGAACCTAGCACAGATACGCAGTATTTT. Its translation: CASSFGEPSTDTQYF.

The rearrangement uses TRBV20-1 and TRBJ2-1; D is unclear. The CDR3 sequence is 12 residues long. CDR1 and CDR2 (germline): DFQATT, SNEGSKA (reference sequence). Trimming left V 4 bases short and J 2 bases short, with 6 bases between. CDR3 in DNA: TGCAGTGCTAAGCATCCCTACAATGAGCAGTTCTTC. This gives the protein CSAKHPYNEQFF.

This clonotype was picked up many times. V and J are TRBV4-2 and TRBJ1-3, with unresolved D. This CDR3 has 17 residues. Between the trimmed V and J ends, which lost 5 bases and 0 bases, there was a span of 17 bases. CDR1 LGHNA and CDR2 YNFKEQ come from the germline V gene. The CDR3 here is CASSKAPFDPSGNTIYF. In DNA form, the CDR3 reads TGTGCCAGCAGCAAAGCCCCCTTTGATCCCTCTGGAAACACCATATATTTT.

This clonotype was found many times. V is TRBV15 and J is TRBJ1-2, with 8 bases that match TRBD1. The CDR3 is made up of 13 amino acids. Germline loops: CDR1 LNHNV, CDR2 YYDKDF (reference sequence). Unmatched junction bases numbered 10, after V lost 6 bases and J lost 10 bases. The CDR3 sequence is CATSGLAGGDYTF. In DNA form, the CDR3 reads TGTGCCACCAGTGGTTTAGCAGGGGGCGACTACACCTTC. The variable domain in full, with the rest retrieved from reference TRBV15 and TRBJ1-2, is DAMVIQNPRYQVTQFGKPVTLSCSQTLNHNVMYWYQQKSSQAPKLLFHYYDKDFNNEADTPDNFQSRRPNTSFCFLDIRSPGLGDTAMYLCATSGLAGGDYTFGSGTRLTVV.

DNA of the CDR3: TGTGCCAGCAGTTTATGGGGGGACGAGTGGTTCTTC. Protein product: CASSLWGDEWFF. The rearrangement links TRBV12-3 or TRBV12-4 to TRBJ2-1; perhaps TRBD2 as D (6 bases). Trimming took 2 bases from V and 15 from J, leaving 14 bases between them. The CDR3 has 12 residues.

DNA for the CDR3: TGTGCCACCGAGGGGGGAAGCACAGATACGCAGTATTTT. Translating gives CATEGGSTDTQYF. The rearrangement joins TRBV21-1 to TRBJ2-3; the listed D gene, TRBD1, was not tested against the DNA. TRBV21-1 is labeled a pseudogene. The CDR3 loop spans 13 amino acids.

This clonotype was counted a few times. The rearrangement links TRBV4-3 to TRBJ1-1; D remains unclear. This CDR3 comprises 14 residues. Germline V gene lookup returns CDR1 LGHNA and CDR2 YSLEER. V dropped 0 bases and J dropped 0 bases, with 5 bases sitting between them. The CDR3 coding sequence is TGCGCCAGCAGCCAAGAATCAATGAACACTGAAGCTTTCTTT. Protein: CASSQESMNTEAFF.

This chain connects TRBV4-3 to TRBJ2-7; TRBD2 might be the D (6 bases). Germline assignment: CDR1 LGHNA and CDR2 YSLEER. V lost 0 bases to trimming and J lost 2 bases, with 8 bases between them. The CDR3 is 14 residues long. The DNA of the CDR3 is TGCGCCAGCAGCCAAGAGGCGGGAACCTACGAGCAGTACTTC. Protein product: CASSQEAGTYEQYF.

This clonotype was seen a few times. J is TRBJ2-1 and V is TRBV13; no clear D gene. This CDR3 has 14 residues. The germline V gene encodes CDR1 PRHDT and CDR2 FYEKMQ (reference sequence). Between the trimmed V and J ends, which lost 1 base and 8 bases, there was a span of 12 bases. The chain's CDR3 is CASSLVARRDEQFF. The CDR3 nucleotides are TGTGCCAGCAGCTTAGTGGCCCGCCGGGATGAGCAGTTCTTC.

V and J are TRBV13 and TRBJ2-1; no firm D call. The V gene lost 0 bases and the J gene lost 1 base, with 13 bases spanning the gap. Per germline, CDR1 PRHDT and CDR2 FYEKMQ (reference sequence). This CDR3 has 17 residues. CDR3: CASSLGDRATSYNEQFF. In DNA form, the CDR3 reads TGTGCCAGCAGCTTAGGCGACCGGGCTACTTCCTACAATGAGCAGTTCTTC. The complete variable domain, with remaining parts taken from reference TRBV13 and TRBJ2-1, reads AAGVIQSPRHLIKEKRETATLKCYPIPRHDTVYWYQQGPGQDPQFLISFYEKMQSDKGSIPDRFSAQQFSDYHSELNMSSLELGDSALYFCASSLGDRATSYNEQFFGPGTRLTVL.

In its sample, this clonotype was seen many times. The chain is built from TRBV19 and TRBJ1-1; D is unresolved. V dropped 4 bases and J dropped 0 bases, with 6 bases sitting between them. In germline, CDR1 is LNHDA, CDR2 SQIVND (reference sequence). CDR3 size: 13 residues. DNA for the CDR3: TGTGCCAGTAGTAGGCTCATGAACACTGAAGCTTTCTTT. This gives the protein CASSRLMNTEAFF.

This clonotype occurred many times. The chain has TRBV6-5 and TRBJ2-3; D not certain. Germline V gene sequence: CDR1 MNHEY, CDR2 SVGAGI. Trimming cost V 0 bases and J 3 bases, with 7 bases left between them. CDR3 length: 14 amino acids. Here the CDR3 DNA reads TGTGCCAGCAGTTACTCAGACAAGACAGATACGCAGTATTTT. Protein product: CASSYSDKTDTQYF.

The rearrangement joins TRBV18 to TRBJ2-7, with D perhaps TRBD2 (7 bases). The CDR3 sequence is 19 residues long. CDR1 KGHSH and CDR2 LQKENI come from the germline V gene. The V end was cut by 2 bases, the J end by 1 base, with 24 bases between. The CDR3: CASSPTTERGAGMSYEQYF. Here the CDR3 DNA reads TGTGCCAGCTCACCAACTACCGAACGGGGGGCGGGTATGTCCTACGAGCAGTACTTC.

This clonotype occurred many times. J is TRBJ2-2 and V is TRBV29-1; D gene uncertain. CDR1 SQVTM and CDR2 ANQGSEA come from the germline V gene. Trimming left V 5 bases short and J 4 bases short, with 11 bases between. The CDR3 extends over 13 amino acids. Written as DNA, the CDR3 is TGCAGCGTTAGACACTTGTCCACCGGGGAGCTGTTTTTT. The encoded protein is CSVRHLSTGELFF.

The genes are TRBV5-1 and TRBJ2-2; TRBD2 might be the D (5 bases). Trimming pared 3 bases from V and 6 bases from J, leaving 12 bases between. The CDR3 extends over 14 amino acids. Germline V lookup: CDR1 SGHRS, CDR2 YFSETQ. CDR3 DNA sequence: TGCGCCAGCAGCTCGACGGCGGGCTCCGGGGAGCTGTTTTTT. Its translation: CASSSTAGSGELFF.

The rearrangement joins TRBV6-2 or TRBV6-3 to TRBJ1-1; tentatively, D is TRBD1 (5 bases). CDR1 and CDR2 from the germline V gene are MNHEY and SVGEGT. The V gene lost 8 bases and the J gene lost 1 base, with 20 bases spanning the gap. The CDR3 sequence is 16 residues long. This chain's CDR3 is CASARYAQGENTEAFF. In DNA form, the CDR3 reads TGTGCCAGCGCGCGTTATGCCCAGGGCGAGAACACTGAAGCTTTCTTT.

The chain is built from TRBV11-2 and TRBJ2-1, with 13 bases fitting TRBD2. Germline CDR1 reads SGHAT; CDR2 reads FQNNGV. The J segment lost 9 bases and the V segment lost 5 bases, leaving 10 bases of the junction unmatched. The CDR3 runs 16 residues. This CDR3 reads CASSPRLAGGNGEQFF. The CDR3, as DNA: TGTGCCAGCAGCCCAAGACTAGCGGGGGGCAACGGTGAGCAGTTCTTC.

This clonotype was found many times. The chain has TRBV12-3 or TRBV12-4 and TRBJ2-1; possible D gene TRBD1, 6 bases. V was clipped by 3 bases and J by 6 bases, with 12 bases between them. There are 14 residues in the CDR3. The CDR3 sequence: CASSFGRGANEQFF. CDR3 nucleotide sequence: TGTGCCAGCAGTTTTGGCAGGGGAGCCAATGAGCAGTTCTTC.

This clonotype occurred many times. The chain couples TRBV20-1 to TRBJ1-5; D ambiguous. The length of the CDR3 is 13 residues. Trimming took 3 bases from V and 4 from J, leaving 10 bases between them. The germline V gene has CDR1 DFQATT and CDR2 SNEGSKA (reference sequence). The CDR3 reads CSASMRANQPQHF. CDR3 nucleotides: TGCAGTGCTAGTATGAGGGCAAATCAGCCCCAGCATTTT.

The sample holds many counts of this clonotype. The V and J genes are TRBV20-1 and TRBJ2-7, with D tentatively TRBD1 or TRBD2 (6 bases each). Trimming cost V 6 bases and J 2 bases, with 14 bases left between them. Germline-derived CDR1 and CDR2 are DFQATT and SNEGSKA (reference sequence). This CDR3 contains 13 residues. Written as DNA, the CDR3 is TGCAGTGCATTCGGGGGCACACCCTACGAGCAGTACGTC. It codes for CSAFGGTPYEQYV.

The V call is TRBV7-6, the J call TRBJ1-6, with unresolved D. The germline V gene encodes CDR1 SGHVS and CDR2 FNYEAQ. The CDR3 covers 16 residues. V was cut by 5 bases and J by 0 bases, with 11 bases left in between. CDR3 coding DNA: TGTGCCAGCAGCCCGGGTTCAGCCTCCTATAATTCACCCCTCCACTTT. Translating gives CASSPGSASYNSPLHF.

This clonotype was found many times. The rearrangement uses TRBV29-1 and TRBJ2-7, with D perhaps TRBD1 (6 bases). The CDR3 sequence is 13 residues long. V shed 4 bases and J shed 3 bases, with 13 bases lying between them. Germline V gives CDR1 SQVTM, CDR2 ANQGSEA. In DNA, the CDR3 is TGCAGCGTTGCCCGGACAGATTACTACGAGCAGTACTTC. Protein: CSVARTDYYEQYF.

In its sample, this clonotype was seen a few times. CDR3 region: CASSGTANSYNEQFF. CDR3 sequence (DNA): TGTGCCAGCAGCGGGACAGCTAACTCCTACAATGAGCAGTTCTTC. This rearrangement joins TRBV7-6 to TRBJ2-1, with 7 positions matching TRBD1. CDR3 length equals 15 residues. The germline CDR1 and CDR2 sequences are SGHVS and FNYEAQ. V was pared by 5 bases and J by 0 bases, with 4 bases of the junction left unmatched. The whole variable domain, remainder taken from reference TRBV7-6 and TRBJ2-1, is GAGVSQSPRYKVTKRGQDVALRCDPISGHVSLYWYRQALGQGPEFLTYFNYEAQQDKSGLPNDRFSAERPEGSISTLTIQRTEQRDSAMYRCASSGTANSYNEQFFGPGTRLTVL.

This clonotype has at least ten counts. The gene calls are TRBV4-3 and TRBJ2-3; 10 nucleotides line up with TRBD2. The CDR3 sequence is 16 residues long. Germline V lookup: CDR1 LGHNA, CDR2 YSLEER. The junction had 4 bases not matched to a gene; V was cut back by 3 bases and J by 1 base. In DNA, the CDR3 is TGCGCCAGCAGCCACGATAGCGGGGGGCGCACAGATACGCAGTATTTT. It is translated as CASSHDSGGRTDTQYF.